This TCR beta chain comes out of a study of control samples from healthy donors and cancer patients. Assay: immunoSEQ multiplex PCR; the TCRdb copy retains only in-frame clones and omits some. The sample consists of 260,000 or so clones, approximately 80% of them appearing once. Germline V CDR1 and CDR2: MDHEN, SYDVKM. Trimming removed 5 bases from V and 0 bases from J, with 14 bases in between. The CDR3 is 15 amino acids. This TCR came from a woman aged 55-69 years with lung cancer. The V call is TRBV28, the J call TRBJ2-7; D might be TRBD1 (6 bases). The material sequenced was PBMCs. The CDR3 bases are TGTGCCAGCAGTCCAACAGGGTCCCTCTCCTACGAGCAGTACTTC. Its protein product is CASSPTGSLSYEQYF.